One and the same sample provided the 21 T cell receptor beta chains below, sequenced in a study of CD8+ T cells in alopecia areata. cDNA prepared by RNA extraction and subsequent reverse transcription served as the template for sequencing. Produced via immunoSEQ multiplex PCR; TCRdb's table is partial and in-frame only. Among about 180,000 clones listed, about 63% were seen once. Sample: CD4+ T cells sorted from blood, taken at week 0. These receptors all come from a human donor with alopecia areata.

In this sample, this clone turned up many times. The rearrangement uses TRBV11-1 and TRBJ2-5, with D hard to call. Germline lookup yields CDR1 SGHAT and CDR2 FQDESV (reference sequence). The V end lost 6 bases, the J end lost 4 bases, and 12 bases lay between the germline ends. The CDR3 covers 13 residues. The CDR3 spells CASSLAIRETQYF. The CDR3 DNA is TGTGCCAGCAGTTTGGCCATCAGAGAGACCCAGTACTTC.

The chain links TRBV7-2 to TRBJ2-1, with a weak D call TRBD2 (7 bases). This CDR3 spans 14 amino acids. Germline V gene sequence: CDR1 SGHTA, CDR2 FQGNSA. Trimming took 1 base from V and 9 from J, leaving 13 bases between them. CDR3 nucleotide sequence: TGTGCCAGCAGCTTAGGTACGGGGGGCCGTGAGCAGTTCTTC. It yields the protein CASSLGTGGREQFF.

The gene calls are TRBV30 and TRBJ2-1; D may correspond to TRBD1 or TRBD2 (6 bases each). Trimming took 3 bases from V and 4 from J, leaving 10 bases between them. Germline values: CDR1 GTSNPN, CDR2 SVGIG (reference sequence). The CDR3 is 13 amino acids. CDR3 residues: CAWSGGPYNEQFF. The CDR3 bases are TGTGCCTGGAGCGGGGGCCCGTACAATGAGCAGTTCTTC.

V and J are TRBV9 and TRBJ1-2; 8 nucleotides line up with TRBD1. This CDR3 contains 14 residues. Trimming cost V 2 bases and J 6 bases; bases outside gene matches: 6. The germline CDR1 and CDR2 sequences are SGDLS and YYNGEE. The CDR3 region is CASSVLAGQDGYTF. The CDR3 DNA reads TGTGCCAGCAGCGTTCTGGCGGGACAGGATGGCTACACCTTC.

The chain employs TRBV27 and TRBJ2-7; 10 bases are a match to TRBD1. Germline CDR1 and CDR2: MNHEY and SMNVEV (reference sequence). CDR3 size: 17 residues. The trim removed 4 bases at V and 5 bases at J, leaving 14 bases unmatched. The CDR3 bases are TGTGCCAGCAGTTCGCTTACCGGGACAGGGGTCTCGGACGAGCAGTACTTC. The encoded protein is CASSSLTGTGVSDEQYF.

V gene TRBV11-3 combines with J gene TRBJ2-1; the D is unclear. V was clipped by 7 bases and J by 6 bases, with 13 bases between them. The CDR3 is made up of 13 amino acids. The V gene's germline CDR1 is SGHNT and CDR2 YENEEA. The CDR3 nucleotides read TGTGCCAGCACGTTAAGTATTCTCAATGAGCAGTTCTTC. Residues: CASTLSILNEQFF.

The rearrangement links TRBV11-3 to TRBJ2-5; 7 nucleotides line up with TRBD2. Trimming removed 6 bases from V and 5 bases from J; junction bases left unmatched: 6. This CDR3 has 13 amino acids. Germline CDR1 SGHNT, CDR2 YENEEA. This CDR3 is CASSSGRMETQYF. In DNA form, the CDR3 reads TGTGCCAGCAGTAGCGGGCGGATGGAGACCCAGTACTTC.

This chain joins TRBV30 and TRBJ1-1; 7 nucleotides agree with TRBD1. Looked up from germline, CDR1 is GTSNPN and CDR2 is SVGIG (reference sequence). V lost 2 bases, J lost 5 bases, and 8 bases stayed unmatched. The CDR3 is 14 residues long. CDR3 amino acids: CAWSFTGARTEAFF. CDR3 nucleotide sequence: TGTGCCTGGAGTTTTACAGGGGCCCGGACTGAAGCTTTCTTT. Using reference TRBV30 and TRBJ1-1 for the parts outside the CDR3, the full variable domain is SQTIHQWPATLVQPVGSPLSLECTVEGTSNPNLYWYRQAAGRGLQLLFYSVGIGQISSEVPQNLSASRPQDRQFILSSKKLLLSDSGFYLCAWSFTGARTEAFFGQGTRLTVV.

The chain combines TRBV7-9 with TRBJ1-3; 9 bases match TRBD1. This CDR3 contains 15 residues. In germline, CDR1 is SEHNR, CDR2 FQNEAQ (reference sequence). Losses at the gene ends were 5 bases for V and 0 bases for J; bases not matched to a gene: 2. CDR3 nucleotides: TGTGCCAGCAGCAAACAGGGGGCCTCTGGAAACACCATATATTTT. This gives the protein CASSKQGASGNTIYF.

The chain recombines TRBV7-2 with TRBJ1-5; D is unresolved. The CDR3 spans 13 residues. The germline gives CDR1 SGHTA, CDR2 FQGNSA. Deletions cut 1 base from V and 6 bases from J, with 7 bases between. The CDR3 spells CASSLGRAQPQHF. The CDR3 coding sequence is TGTGCCAGCAGCTTAGGTAGGGCTCAGCCCCAGCATTTT.

The chain employs TRBV4-1 and TRBJ2-5; 9 positions match TRBD2. Per the germline V gene, CDR1 is MGHRA and CDR2 is YSYEKL. The CDR3 is made up of 15 amino acids. The V gene end was trimmed by 4 bases and the J gene end by 4 bases; junction bases not matched to a gene: 7. The CDR3 DNA sequence: TGCGCCAGCAGCCCCCGGGCGGGGGGGAGAGAGACCCAGTACTTC. It codes for CASSPRAGGRETQYF.

At least ten counts were recorded for this clone. One end of the junction varies from germline; a read error may be responsible. This chain connects TRBV27 to TRBJ2-1; the match to TRBD1 covers 10 bases. Germline CDR1 MNHEY, CDR2 SMNVEV (reference sequence). The CDR3 runs 16 residues. CDR3: CATSDSGQGDRDEQFF. CDR3 DNA sequence: TGTGCCACCAGTGACAGCGGACAGGGGGACAGGGATGAGCAGTTCTTC.

The rearrangement links TRBV7-2 to TRBJ1-6; 9 bases align to TRBD1. There are 14 residues in the CDR3. Germline lookup yields CDR1 SGHTA and CDR2 FQGNSA. V was clipped by 4 bases and J by 12 bases; unmatched bases: 7. In nucleotides, the CDR3 is TGTGCCAGCAGCTCGGACAGGGGACCCTTACCCCTCCACTTT. It yields the protein CASSSDRGPLPLHF.

CDR3 nucleotide sequence: TGTGCCAGCCGTTCGGTCTATGGCTACACCTTC. Amino acids: CASRSVYGYTF. The chain couples TRBV27 to TRBJ1-2; D gene uncertain. Trimming cost V 8 bases and J 4 bases, with 8 bases left between them. The CDR3 length is 11 residues. CDR1 and CDR2 from the germline V gene are MNHEY and SMNVEV (reference sequence).

This chain links TRBV6-5 with TRBJ2-1; 12 nucleotides line up with TRBD2. Losses at the gene ends were 4 bases for V and 10 bases for J; bases not matched to a gene: 11. Germline-derived CDR1 and CDR2 are MNHEY and SVGAGI. The CDR3 loop spans 16 amino acids. In nucleotides, the CDR3 is TGTGCCAGCAGTTCCGCTAGCGGGGGGGCTTTCAGCGAGCAGTTCTTC. Translating gives CASSSASGGAFSEQFF.

This rearrangement joins TRBV29-1 to TRBJ1-5; 9 bases map to TRBD1. The CDR3 consists of 14 residues. Looked up from germline, CDR1 is SQVTM and CDR2 is ANQGSEA. The V segment lost 4 bases and the J segment 8 bases; nucleotides outside the gene matches: 9. CDR3 loop: CSVGETGGAKPQHF. CDR3 coding DNA: TGCAGCGTTGGTGAGACAGGGGGGGCAAAGCCCCAGCATTTT.

This clone was seen a handful of times. J is TRBJ2-1 and V is TRBV10-3; D uncertain. Germline lookup yields CDR1 ENHRY and CDR2 SYGVKD. V was trimmed by 2 bases and J by 1 base, leaving 6 bases between them. The CDR3 loop spans 14 amino acids. CDR3 nucleotides: TGTGCCATCAGTGAGACAGAGTCCTACAATGAGCAGTTCTTC. Translation: CAISETESYNEQFF.

Worth noting for this clone: In the same sample, other DNA sequences code for this CDR3. The chain couples TRBV29-1 to TRBJ2-3, with D perhaps TRBD1 (5 bases). CDR3 length: 13 amino acids. Germline CDR1 SQVTM, CDR2 ANQGSEA. The germline V and J ends were trimmed by 1 base and 3 bases, with 8 bases remaining between them. The CDR3 spells CSVEGPGTDTQYF. The CDR3 coding sequence is TGCAGCGTTGAAGGTCCAGGGACAGATACGCAGTATTTT.

The chain links TRBV5-1 to TRBJ2-1; the D gene is possibly TRBD2 (5 bases). The germline V gene encodes CDR1 SGHRS and CDR2 YFSETQ. V lost 5 bases and J lost 6, with 12 bases in between. The CDR3 consists of 13 residues. The CDR3 spells CASRVVGGNEQFF. CDR3 in DNA: TGCGCCAGCAGGGTGGTAGGAGGCAATGAGCAGTTCTTC.

This clone was seen more than once but under ten times. This sequence joins TRBV30 and TRBJ2-7, with D hard to call. CDR1 is GTSNPN, CDR2 SVGIG, per germline (reference sequence). The CDR3 sequence is 14 residues long. The CDR3 loop reads CLPQLLISSYEQYF. The CDR3 bases are TGTCTGCCCCAGCTGTTAATCAGCTCCTACGAGCAGTACTTC.

This clone was seen more than once but under ten times. The junction differs from germline at one of its ends, possibly a read error. This chain connects TRBV28 to TRBJ1-3; TRBD1 matches 7 bases. This CDR3 is 15 amino acids long. Germline CDR1 MDHEN, CDR2 SYDVKM. CDR3 DNA: TGTGCCAGCAGCGCGACAGGGCACTCTGGAAACACCATATACTTT. Its translation: CASSATGHSGNTIYF.